This T cell receptor beta chain was identified in a study of T cells in pancreatic ductal adenocarcinoma. CDR1 is LNHDA, CDR2 SQIVND, per germline (reference sequence). The CDR3 is 12 residues long. Method: immunoSEQ multiplex PCR; TCRdb's copy keeps in-frame clones and lacks some. The sample has about 100,000 clones, 90% to 95% seen once. Selected pancreatic ductal adenocarcinoma patients had undergone surgery without neoadjuvant therapy. V and J are TRBV19 and TRBJ2-1; a possible D gene is TRBD2 (7 bases). Material: PBMCs. This receptor was identified in a human donor with pancreatic ductal adenocarcinoma. In DNA form, the CDR3 reads TGTGCTTCCCTAGGGGGGGTCGGTGAGCAGTTCTTC. Protein product: CASLGGVGEQFF. Using reference TRBV19 and TRBJ2-1 for the parts outside the CDR3, the full variable domain is DGGITQSPKYLFRKEGQNVTLSCEQNLNHDAMYWYRQDPGQGLRLIYYSQIVNDFQKGDIAEGYSVSREKKESFPLTVTSAQKNPTAFYLCASLGGVGEQFFGPGTRLTVL.